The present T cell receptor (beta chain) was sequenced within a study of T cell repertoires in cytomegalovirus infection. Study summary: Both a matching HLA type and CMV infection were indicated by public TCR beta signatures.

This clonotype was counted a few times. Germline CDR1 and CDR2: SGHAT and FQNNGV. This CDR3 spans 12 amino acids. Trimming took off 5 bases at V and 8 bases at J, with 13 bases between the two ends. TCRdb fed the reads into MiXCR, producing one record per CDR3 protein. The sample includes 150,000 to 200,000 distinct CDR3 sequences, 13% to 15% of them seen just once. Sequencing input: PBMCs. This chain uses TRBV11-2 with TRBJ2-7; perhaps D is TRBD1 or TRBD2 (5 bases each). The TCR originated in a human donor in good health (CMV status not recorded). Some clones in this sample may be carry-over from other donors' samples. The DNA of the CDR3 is TGTGCCAGCAGCCGAGGGGACGTCAAGCAGTACTTC. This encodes CASSRGDVKQYF. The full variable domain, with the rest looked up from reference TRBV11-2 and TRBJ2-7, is EAGVAQSPRYKIIEKRQSVAFWCNPISGHATLYWYQQILGQGPKLLIQFQNNGVVDDSQLPKDRFSAERLKGVDSTLKIQPAKLEDSAVYLCASSRGDVKQYFGPGTRLTVT.